This entry features one T cell receptor (beta chain) sequence. Its specificity is unknown. The sample is drawn from a study of shared clonotypes between healthy human individuals. The CDR3 is 14 residues long. Germline V gene lookup returns CDR1 MNHEY and CDR2 SVGAGI. Trimming cost V 5 bases and J 1 base; bases outside gene matches: 4. Findings and limits, study-wide: In this cohort, only blood was sampled, and tissue repertoires likely differ.

The assay was immunoSEQ multiplex PCR, and TCRdb's table has in-frame clones only and misses some. The sample yields under 1,100,000 clones, approximately 76% seen once. The gene calls are TRBV6-5 and TRBJ2-7, with 8 nucleotides matching TRBD1. The origin of this receptor is a young man in good health. The specimen sequenced was memory CD4+ T cells sorted from blood. Subset indicated: CD45RA-negative fraction. The DNA of the CDR3 is TGTGCCAGCAGTCGGACAGGGACTTCCTACGAGCAGTACTTC. Translating gives CASSRTGTSYEQYF.